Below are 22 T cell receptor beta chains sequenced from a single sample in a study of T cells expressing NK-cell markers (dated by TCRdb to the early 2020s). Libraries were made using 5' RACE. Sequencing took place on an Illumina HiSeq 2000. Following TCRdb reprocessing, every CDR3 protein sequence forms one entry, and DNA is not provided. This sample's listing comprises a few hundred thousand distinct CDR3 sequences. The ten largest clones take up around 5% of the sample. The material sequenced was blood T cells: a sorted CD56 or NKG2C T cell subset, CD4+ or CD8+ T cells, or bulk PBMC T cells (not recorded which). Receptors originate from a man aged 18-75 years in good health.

CDR3 protein: CASSYRAQVSNQPQHF. The V and J genes are TRBV6-2 or TRBV6-3 and TRBJ1-5. CDR3 length equals 16 residues. Germline V gene data show CDR1 as MNHEY and CDR2 as SVGEGT.

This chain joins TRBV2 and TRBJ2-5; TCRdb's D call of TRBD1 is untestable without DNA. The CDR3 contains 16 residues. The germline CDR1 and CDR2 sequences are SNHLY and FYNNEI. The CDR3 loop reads CASSPREGGLRETQYF.

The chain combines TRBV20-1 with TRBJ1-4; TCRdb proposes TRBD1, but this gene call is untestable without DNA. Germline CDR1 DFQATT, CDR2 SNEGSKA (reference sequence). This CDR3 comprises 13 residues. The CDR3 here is CSVQTGNNEKLFF.

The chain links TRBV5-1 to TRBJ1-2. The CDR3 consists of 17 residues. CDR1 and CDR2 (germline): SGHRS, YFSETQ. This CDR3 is CASSLGRLEGGNYGYTF.

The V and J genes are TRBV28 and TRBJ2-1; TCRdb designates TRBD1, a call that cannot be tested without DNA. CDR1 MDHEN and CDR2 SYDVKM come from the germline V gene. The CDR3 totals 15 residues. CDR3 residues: CASSLPDRGRDEQFF. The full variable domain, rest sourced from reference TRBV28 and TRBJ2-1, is DVKVTQSSRYLVKRTGEKVFLECVQDMDHENMFWYRQDPGLGLRLIYFSYDVKMKEKGDIPEGYSVSREKKERFSLILESASTNQTSMYLCASSLPDRGRDEQFFGPGTRLTVL.

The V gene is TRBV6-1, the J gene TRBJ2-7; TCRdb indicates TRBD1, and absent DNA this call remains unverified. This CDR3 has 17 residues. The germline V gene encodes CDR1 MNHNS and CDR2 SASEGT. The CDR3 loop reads CASSEEDGQVNYYEQYF.

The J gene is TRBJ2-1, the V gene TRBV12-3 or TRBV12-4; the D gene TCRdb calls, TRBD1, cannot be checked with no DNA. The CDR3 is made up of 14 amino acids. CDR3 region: CASNPGVVYNEQFF.

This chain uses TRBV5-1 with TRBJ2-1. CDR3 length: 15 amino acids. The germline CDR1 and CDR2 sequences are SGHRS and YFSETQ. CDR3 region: CASSGLQKSYNEQFF. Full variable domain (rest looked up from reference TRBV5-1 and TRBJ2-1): KAGVTQTPRYLIKTRGQQVTLSCSPISGHRSVSWYQQTPGQGLQFLFEYFSETQRNKGNFPGRFSGRQFSNSRSEMNVSTLELGDSALYLCASSGLQKSYNEQFFGPGTRLTVL.

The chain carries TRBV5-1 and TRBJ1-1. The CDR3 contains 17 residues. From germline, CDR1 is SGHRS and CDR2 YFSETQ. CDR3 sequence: CASSLGALGRMNTEAFF.

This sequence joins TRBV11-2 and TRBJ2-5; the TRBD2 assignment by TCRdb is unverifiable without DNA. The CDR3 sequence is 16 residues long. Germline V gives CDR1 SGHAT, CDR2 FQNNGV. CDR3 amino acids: CASSRSTSGGEETQYF. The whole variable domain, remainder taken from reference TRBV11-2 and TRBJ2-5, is EAGVAQSPRYKIIEKRQSVAFWCNPISGHATLYWYQQILGQGPKLLIQFQNNGVVDDSQLPKDRFSAERLKGVDSTLKIQPAKLEDSAVYLCASSRSTSGGEETQYFGPGTRLLVL.

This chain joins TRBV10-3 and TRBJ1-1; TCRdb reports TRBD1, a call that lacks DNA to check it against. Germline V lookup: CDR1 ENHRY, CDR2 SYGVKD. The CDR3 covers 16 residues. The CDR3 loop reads CAISESGDRGNTEAFF.

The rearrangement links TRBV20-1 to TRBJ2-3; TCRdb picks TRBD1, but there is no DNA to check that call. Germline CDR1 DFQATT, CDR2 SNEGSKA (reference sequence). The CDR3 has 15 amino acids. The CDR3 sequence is CSASRDRVQGDTQYF.

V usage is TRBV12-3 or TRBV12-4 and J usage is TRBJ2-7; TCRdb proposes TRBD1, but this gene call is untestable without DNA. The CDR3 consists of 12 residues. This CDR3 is CASSRQGYEQYF.

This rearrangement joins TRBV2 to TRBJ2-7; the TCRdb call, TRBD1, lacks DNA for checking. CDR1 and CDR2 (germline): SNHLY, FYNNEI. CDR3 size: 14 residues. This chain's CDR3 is CASRIRGLSNEQYF.

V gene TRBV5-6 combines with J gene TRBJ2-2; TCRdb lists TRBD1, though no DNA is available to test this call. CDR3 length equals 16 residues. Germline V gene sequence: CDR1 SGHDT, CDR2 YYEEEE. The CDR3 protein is CASSLERQWASGELFF. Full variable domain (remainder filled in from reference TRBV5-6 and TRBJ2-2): DAGVTQSPTHLIKTRGQQVTLRCSPKSGHDTVSWYQQALGQGPQFIFQYYEEEERQRGNFPDRFSGHQFPNYSSELNVNALLLGDSALYLCASSLERQWASGELFFGEGSRLTVL.

The CDR3 loop reads CSARDMRTSGGTWEQYF. The rearrangement joins TRBV20-1 to TRBJ2-7; TCRdb's D call of TRBD2 is untestable without DNA. The CDR3 totals 17 residues. Germline lookup yields CDR1 DFQATT and CDR2 SNEGSKA (reference sequence).

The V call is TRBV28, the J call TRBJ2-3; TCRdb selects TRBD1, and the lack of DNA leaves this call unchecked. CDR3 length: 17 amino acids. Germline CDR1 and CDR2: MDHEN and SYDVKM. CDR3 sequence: CASSPPGGATSTDTQYF.

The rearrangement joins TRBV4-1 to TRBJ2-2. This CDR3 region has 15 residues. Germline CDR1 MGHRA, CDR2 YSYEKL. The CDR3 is CASSQGWANTGELFF.

The chain's CDR3 is CASSFNHQGLSAGELFF. This chain uses TRBV5-1 with TRBJ2-2; TCRdb indicates TRBD1, and absent DNA this call remains unverified. Germline values: CDR1 SGHRS, CDR2 YFSETQ. This CDR3 contains 17 residues.

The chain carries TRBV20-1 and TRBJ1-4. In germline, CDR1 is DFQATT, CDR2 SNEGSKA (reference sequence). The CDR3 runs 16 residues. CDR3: CSARGEVRTPNEKLFF.

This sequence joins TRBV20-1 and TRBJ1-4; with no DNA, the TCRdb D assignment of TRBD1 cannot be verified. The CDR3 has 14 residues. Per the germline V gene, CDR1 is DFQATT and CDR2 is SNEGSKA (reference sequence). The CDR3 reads CSASVRGRGEKLFF.

CDR3 residues: CSARDQRGKNYGYTF. This rearrangement joins TRBV20-1 to TRBJ1-2; TCRdb reports TRBD1, a call that lacks DNA to check it against. Germline CDR1 DFQATT, CDR2 SNEGSKA (reference sequence). CDR3 length equals 15 residues.